A single sample is the source of the 2 T cell receptor beta chains below, sequenced in a study of radiotherapy plus CTLA-4 blockade in lung cancer. TCRdb's table, derived via immunoSEQ multiplex PCR, lists solely in-frame clones and lacks some. Of around 71,000 clones listed, approximately 79% are singletons. Sequenced material: peripheral blood, taken from a patient treated with radiotherapy plus ipilimumab. The receptors come from a human donor with non-small cell lung cancer whose response to radiotherapy plus ipilimumab could not be evaluated. Some clones in this sample may be carry-over from other donors' samples.

The rearrangement joins TRBV5-1 to TRBJ2-7; 7 nucleotides match TRBD1. V was pared by 0 bases and J by 4 bases, with 7 bases of the junction left unmatched. CDR1 SGHRS and CDR2 YFSETQ come from the germline V gene. The CDR3 totals 15 residues. CDR3 sequence: CASSLGPGGPYEQYF. As DNA, the CDR3 is TGCGCCAGCAGCTTGGGGCCAGGGGGTCCGTACGAGCAGTACTTC.

The chain uses TRBV15 and TRBJ1-3; D not resolved. V was clipped by 0 bases and J by 3 bases, with 9 bases between them. The CDR3 sequence is 15 residues long. The germline CDR1 and CDR2 sequences are LNHNV and YYDKDF (reference sequence). The DNA of the CDR3 is TGTGCCACCAGCAGAGAAAAGGGAGGTGGAAACACCATATATTTT. Amino acid sequence: CATSREKGGGNTIYF.